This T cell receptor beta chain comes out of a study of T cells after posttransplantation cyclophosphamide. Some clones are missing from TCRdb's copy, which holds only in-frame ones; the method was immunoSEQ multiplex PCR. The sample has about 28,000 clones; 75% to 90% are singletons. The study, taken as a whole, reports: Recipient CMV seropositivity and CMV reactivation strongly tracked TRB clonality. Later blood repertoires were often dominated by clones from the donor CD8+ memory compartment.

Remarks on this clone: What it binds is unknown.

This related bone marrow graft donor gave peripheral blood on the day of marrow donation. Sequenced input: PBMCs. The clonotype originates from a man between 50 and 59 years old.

CDR3 protein: CASTGTSPTGELFF. The CDR3 DNA sequence: TGTGCCAGCACCGGGACTAGCCCCACCGGGGAGCTGTTTTTT. The V gene is TRBV27, the J gene TRBJ2-2, with 9 bases aligning to TRBD2. The CDR3 loop spans 14 amino acids. After removal of 7 bases from V and 4 bases from J, the junction contained 4 bases not matched to a gene. Per germline, CDR1 MNHEY and CDR2 SMNVEV (reference sequence).